One T cell receptor (beta chain) is described in this entry. The antigen remains undetermined. The entry originates in a study of post-analysis software for immune sequencing data. Across the study: Progressive-relapsing, secondary progressive and relapsing-remitting multiple sclerosis were among the disease courses included.

Unique molecular identifiers were carried by the TCR beta cDNA libraries. A population of about 1 to 11 million T cells gave rise to about half a million cDNA molecules. TCRdb recomputed calls from the PCR reads with MiXCR, one row per CDR3 protein. Of 650,000 to 850,000 distinct CDR3 sequences listed, more than 45% were seen once; the top ten hold roughly 4.9%. Study-wide results and caveats: Normalized Chao1 diversity was significantly lower in multiple sclerosis patients than in controls. Under the F measure, samples that were prepared in one batch clustered strongly together.

This TCR was sampled from a girl aged 5-17 years with multiple sclerosis. Sample: blood.

The DNA for the CDR3 is TGTGCCAGCAGTTTACCGGGGGATCAAGCTTTCTTT. The encoded protein is CASSLPGDQAFF. The V and J genes are TRBV12-3 or TRBV12-4 and TRBJ1-1, with D possibly being TRBD1 (5 bases). CDR3 length: 12 residues. Trimming removed 2 bases from V and 9 bases from J, with 10 bases in between.